This T cell receptor beta chain was recovered during a study of T cell responses to AZD1222 COVID-19 vaccine. The V end was cut by 0 bases, the J end by 7 bases, with 10 bases between. The CDR3 has 14 amino acids. The V gene's germline CDR1 is SGHRS and CDR2 YFSETQ. Sequenced by immunoSEQ multiplex PCR; TCRdb stores in-frame clones only, minus some. The table has about 98,000 clones, approximately 84% seen once. This receptor was identified in an adult in good health. This material consisted of peripheral blood, taken on day 0 of AZD1222 vaccination. The V and J genes are TRBV5-1 and TRBJ1-4; D gene unclear. CDR3 nucleotides: TGCGCCAGCAGCTTGGGGGATTCAGGTGAAAAACTGTTTTTT. Protein product: CASSLGDSGEKLFF. Together with reference TRBV5-1 and TRBJ1-4, the CDR3 gives the full variable domain: KAGVTQTPRYLIKTRGQQVTLSCSPISGHRSVSWYQQTPGQGLQFLFEYFSETQRNKGNFPGRFSGRQFSNSRSEMNVSTLELGDSALYLCASSLGDSGEKLFFGSGTQLSVL.